These T cell receptor beta chains were read from a single sample in a study of early T cells in non-severe SARS-CoV-2 infection. Via MiXCR, TCRdb re-called the 5' RACE reads, giving one row per CDR3 protein. The sample shows roughly 75,000 distinct CDR3 sequences, roughly a sixth of them seen only once. The sequenced sample consisted of whole blood. These receptors were taken from an adult who was a healthcare worker with PCR-confirmed SARS-CoV-2 infection or an uninfected control (not recorded which). Each CDR3 is given with its conserved first and last residue. D genes are given only for firm matches. Rows may omit the clone size; those that give it use once, few, many or a size class.

>-|few|TRBJ1-2|TRBV25-1
TGTGCCAGCAGAGTAAGCGGCAGGGACCATGGCTACACCTTC
CASRVSGRDHGYTF
>TRBD2|few|TRBJ2-7|TRBV20-1
TGCAGCGTCCCACTAGCGGGGGCCCCCTCCTACGAGCAGTACTTC
CSVPLAGAPSYEQYF
>-|-|TRBJ2-3|TRBV5-1
TGCGCCAGCAGCTTTCGGGACGCTACAGATACGCAGTATTTT
CASSFRDATDTQYF
>-|-|TRBJ2-2|TRBV7-2
TGTGCCAGCAGCTTAGTGGGCAAGGGGGAGCTGTTTTTT
CASSLVGKGELFF
>-|-|TRBJ2-7|TRBV10-3
TGTGCCGTGTCCTACTCACAGGCTAAAGGCGAGCAGTACTTC
CAVSYSQAKGEQYF
>-|-|TRBJ1-1|TRBV2
TGTGCCAGCAGTGAAGGAGGCGGGAACACTGAAGCTTTCTTT
CASSEGGGNTEAFF
>-|-|TRBJ2-1|TRBV4-1
TGCGCCAGCAGCCAAAGCGGGCAGACCTACAATGAGCAGTTCTTC
CASSQSGQTYNEQFF
>-|-|TRBJ2-1|TRBV7-8
TGTGCCAGCAGCTTAGTCGACGGAGAATACAATGAGCAGTTCTTC
CASSLVDGEYNEQFF
>TRBD2|-|TRBJ2-3|TRBV6-1
TGTGCCAGCAGTGAAGAACTAGCGGGGATGAAAGATACGCAGTATTTT
CASSEELAGMKDTQYF
>-|-|TRBJ2-6|TRBV12-3/TRBV12-4
TGTGCCAGCAGTTTGTTCCCGACCTCGGCCAACGTCCTGACTTTC
CASSLFPTSANVLTF